Listed here are 5 T cell receptor beta chains from one sample, sequenced in a study of metastatic and nonmetastatic thyroid tumors. TCRdb redid the clone calls on the PCR reads using MiXCR. In the table there are fewer than 7,500 clones, roughly 29% of which are singletons. Each patient came to thyroid surgery without any prior treatment (of any kind). The sequenced sample was adjacent normal tissue. Every receptor here comes from a female donor with papillary thyroid cancer or a benign thyroid nodule (not recorded which). Some clones in this sample may be carry-over from other donors' samples.

This clone has a count of ten or more. For the CDR3, the DNA is TGCGCCAGCTCAGCACCTAGGGTTCAGGGAGATACGCAGTATTTT. Translating gives CASSAPRVQGDTQYF. V and J are TRBV5-1 and TRBJ2-3, with D possibly TRBD1 on 5 matching bases. In germline, CDR1 is SGHRS, CDR2 YFSETQ. V was shortened by 7 bases and J by 5 bases, with 20 bases between the two germline ends. The CDR3 is 15 amino acids.

The chain recombines TRBV9 with TRBJ2-6; TRBD1 matches 7 bases. The trim removed 0 bases at V and 4 bases at J, leaving 10 bases unmatched. This CDR3 is built from 18 residues. CDR1 is SGDLS and CDR2 is YYNGEE in the germline V gene. CDR3 nucleotides: TGTGCCAGCAGCGTAGGGCACACGACAGGGATAGGGGCCAACGTCCTGACTTTC. Protein sequence: CASSVGHTTGIGANVLTF. Filled out from reference TRBV9 and TRBJ2-6, the complete variable domain reads DSGVTQTPKHLITATGQRVTLRCSPRSGDLSVYWYQQSLDQGLQFLIQYYNGEERAKGNILERFSAQQFPDLHSELNLSSLELGDSALYFCASSVGHTTGIGANVLTFGAGSRLTVL.

Within the sample, this clone is medium-sized. This chain uses TRBV20-1 with TRBJ1-1, with 7 bases identical to TRBD1. This CDR3 spans 12 amino acids. CDR1 is DFQATT and CDR2 is SNEGSKA in the germline V gene (reference sequence). CDR3 nucleotide sequence: TGCAGCGCAGGGGGTATGAACACTGAAGCTTTCTTT. The encoded protein is CSAGGMNTEAFF.

The chain couples TRBV11-1 to TRBJ2-6; maybe TRBD1 (7 bases). CDR3 size: 19 residues. Between the trimmed V and J ends, which lost 5 bases and 15 bases, there was a span of 35 bases. CDR1 and CDR2 (germline): SGHAT, FQDESV (reference sequence). CDR3 nucleotides: TGTGCCAGCAGCCCGGACCGGGACAGAGATCATCGCGGGGCCAGGGGCCTGACTTTC. This encodes CASSPDRDRDHRGARGLTF.

V usage is TRBV20-1 and J usage is TRBJ1-1; D uncertain. CDR1 and CDR2 (germline): DFQATT, SNEGSKA (reference sequence). Trimming shortened V by 0 bases and J by 5 bases, and 16 bases separated the two germline ends. The CDR3 consists of 15 residues. The CDR3 loop is CSARDLLNSRTEAFF. The CDR3 nucleotides read TGCAGTGCTAGAGATCTTTTGAACAGCCGAACTGAAGCTTTCTTT.